The present entry profiles one TCR beta chain with its context. Antigen specificity is unknown. CD45RO-negative CD8 cells positively selected for CCR7 made up the naive population, which excluded terminally differentiated effector memory CD45RA+ cells. Nashville, Tennessee was home to all donors, each a Caucasian adult. This record belongs to a study of shared clonotypes between healthy human individuals. Across the whole study: CD4 naive cells filled three plates per donor, CD4 memory three, CD8 naive two and CD8 memory one.

This CDR3 has 17 amino acids. Germline trimming cut 4 bases from V and 2 bases from J; bases unmatched to any gene: 9. The germline V gene has CDR1 PRHDT and CDR2 FYEKMQ (reference sequence). Overall study findings and caveats: Non-shared clonotypes had lower generation probabilities than those shared by all four donors.

Per the authors' pipeline: Filtering was not the same, since immunoSEQ gave junction-only sequences without quality scores. TCRdb's copy holds only in-frame clones and misses some; the assay was immunoSEQ multiplex PCR. For V, J and clone size, that table is used; D and trimming come from the DNA. Of millions of clones listed, around 96% were seen once; the top ten hold more than 0.95%. The source of this sequence is a man aged 18 to 29 in good health. Material for sequencing was naive CD8+ T cells sorted from blood. This chain connects TRBV13 to TRBJ2-7; 12 bases are shared with TRBD2. In DNA form, the CDR3 reads TGTGCCAGCAGCTCCTCCCTAGCGGGAGGGGATCCCTACGAGCAGTACTTC. It translates to CASSSSLAGGDPYEQYF.